The T cell receptor beta chain described here comes from a study of cytomegalovirus exposure and HLA in healthy donors. Study-wide points: Analysis was carried out at a later point, and it linked a missense DCLRE1C variant to TCR beta V- and J-gene trimming.

A multiplex PCR was run with 60 Vbeta primers and 13 Jbeta primers. Generated by immunoSEQ multiplex PCR, the TCRdb table keeps only in-frame clones and is missing some. The sample includes about 130,000 clones. Germline values: CDR1 MDHEN, CDR2 SYDVKM. Trimming at V came to 6 bases and at J to 3 bases, leaving 7 bases not matched to a gene. The CDR3 is 14 residues long. Concerning this clone: The antigen remains undetermined.

The sequence was obtained from a man aged 25 to 40 in good health and CMV-seronegative. The rearrangement uses TRBV28 and TRBJ2-7, with 8 bases that match TRBD2. What was sequenced was PBMCs. CDR3 sequence: CASSQTSEDYEQYF. CDR3 nucleotides: TGTGCCAGCAGCCAGACTAGCGAGGACTACGAGCAGTACTTC.